These 20 T cell receptor beta chains originate from one sample sequenced in a study of blood T cells in healthy people across ages. Primed by a sample-barcoded 5' primer and a J-beta primer mix, a second PCR proceeded for roughly 6 to 12 cycles. In TCRdb, the 5' RACE reads were re-called with MiXCR into one record per CDR3 protein. The sample shows about 1.4 million distinct CDR3 sequences, approximately 60% of them seen only once. The sample was blood. These receptors were collected from a man between 18 and 35 years old in good health.

The rearrangement links TRBV20-1 to TRBJ1-6; D possibly corresponds to TRBD1 (5 bases). Germline loops: CDR1 DFQATT, CDR2 SNEGSKA (reference sequence). CDR3 length: 14 residues. V lost 2 bases and J lost 11, with 16 bases in between. In DNA, the CDR3 is TGCAGTGCTAGAACCCGGGGCCAATGGACACCCCTCCACTTT. It codes for CSARTRGQWTPLHF.

This clonotype has a single count. The chain employs TRBV10-1 and TRBJ1-2, with 9 positions matching TRBD1. The CDR3 length is 16 residues. CDR1 is WNHNN and CDR2 is SYGVQD in the germline V gene (reference sequence). V dropped 3 bases and J dropped 2; count of bases not matched to a gene: 7. The DNA for the CDR3 is TGCGCCAGCAGTGAACCAGGGACAGGGAAAAACTATGGCTACACCTTC. Translated, it gives CASSEPGTGKNYGYTF.

This clonotype was counted between two and nine times. The chain couples TRBV20-1 to TRBJ2-5, with TRBD2 matching 9 bases. Trimming removed 4 bases from V and 4 bases from J; junction bases left unmatched: 19. The CDR3 length is 18 residues. From germline, CDR1 is DFQATT and CDR2 SNEGSKA (reference sequence). The chain's CDR3 is CSAKRLRGGAQGIETQYF. The CDR3 DNA reads TGCAGTGCTAAAAGGCTCCGCGGGGGGGCCCAAGGGATAGAGACCCAGTACTTC.

The chain employs TRBV12-3 or TRBV12-4 and TRBJ1-6, with D possibly matching TRBD1 (6 bases). The CDR3 spans 11 residues. With 3 bases removed from V and 13 bases from J, the gap between germline ends came to 7 bases. The CDR3 sequence: CASSFGQPLHF. CDR3 DNA sequence: TGTGCCAGCAGTTTCGGACAGCCCCTCCACTTT.

This clonotype was recorded a few times. The rearrangement uses TRBV7-2 and TRBJ2-1; 10 bases are shared with TRBD2. The J call may be mistaken, given a closer DNA end match to TRBJ2-7. Germline-derived CDR1 and CDR2 are SGHTA and FQGNSA. The CDR3 spans 16 residues. The CDR3 region has the DNA TGTGCCAGCAGGTCCAGACTAGCGGGCACCTACAATGAGCAGTACTTC. Translation gives CASRSRLAGTYNEQYF.

This clonotype has ten or more counts. This chain uses TRBV4-2 with TRBJ2-7, with TRBD2 matching 8 bases. Germline CDR1 and CDR2: LGHNA and YNFKEQ. The CDR3 is 16 amino acids. The V segment lost 1 base and the J segment 2 bases; nucleotides outside the gene matches: 7. CDR3 in DNA: TGTGCCAGCAGCCAAGTACTAGCGGAGGGGACCTACGAGCAGTACTTC. This translates into CASSQVLAEGTYEQYF.

A few counts support this clonotype. The chain is built from TRBV20-1 and TRBJ2-7; 7 nucleotides agree with TRBD2. Germline trimming cut 8 bases from V and 7 bases from J; bases unmatched to any gene: 14. This CDR3 has 13 amino acids. From germline, CDR1 is DFQATT and CDR2 SNEGSKA (reference sequence). CDR3 coding DNA: TGCAGTCCAAGGACTAGGGGTGTGGGGGAGCAGTACTTC. Translating gives CSPRTRGVGEQYF.

This chain joins TRBV28 and TRBJ2-7; a possible D gene is TRBD2 (5 bases). The CDR3 consists of 14 residues. Trimming left V 7 bases short and J 4 bases short, with 17 bases between. Germline V CDR1 and CDR2: MDHEN, SYDVKM. CDR3 DNA sequence: TGTGCCAGCACCTACACGGGGTCGGGGTACGAGCAGTACTTC. This gives the protein CASTYTGSGYEQYF. Filled out from reference TRBV28 and TRBJ2-7, the complete variable domain reads DVKVTQSSRYLVKRTGEKVFLECVQDMDHENMFWYRQDPGLGLRLIYFSYDVKMKEKGDIPEGYSVSREKKERFSLILESASTNQTSMYLCASTYTGSGYEQYFGPGTRLTVT.

The V call is TRBV20-1, the J call TRBJ2-3, with TRBD2 matching 9 bases. The V gene's germline CDR1 is DFQATT and CDR2 SNEGSKA (reference sequence). The CDR3 is made up of 15 amino acids. Trimming at V came to 0 bases and at J to 3 bases, leaving 4 bases not matched to a gene. In nucleotides, the CDR3 is TGCAGTGCTAGAGATTGGGGACTAGCAACAGATACGCAGTATTTT. Protein: CSARDWGLATDTQYF.

This clonotype has a single count. The rearrangement joins TRBV6-5 to TRBJ2-5; D ambiguous. The CDR3 runs to 14 residues. Germline loops: CDR1 MNHEY, CDR2 SVGAGI. V lost 2 bases to trimming and J lost 5 bases, with 12 bases between them. Here the CDR3 DNA reads TGTGCCAGCAGTTACGTTGGTCCGGAGGAGACCCAGTACTTC. This gives the protein CASSYVGPEETQYF.

The genes are TRBV29-1 and TRBJ2-3; TRBD2 agrees at 14 bases. The CDR3 is made up of 15 amino acids. V was pared by 6 bases and J by 7 bases, with 9 bases of the junction left unmatched. Looked up from germline, CDR1 is SQVTM and CDR2 is ANQGSEA. The CDR3, as DNA: TGCAGCGTAAAAGACGGGACTAGCGGGGGAAATACGCAGTATTTT. This encodes CSVKDGTSGGNTQYF.

V usage is TRBV4-1 and J usage is TRBJ1-5; 9 bases line up with TRBD1. This CDR3 comprises 16 residues. Germline loops: CDR1 MGHRA, CDR2 YSYEKL. The V and J ends lost 2 bases and 5 bases, in that order; junction bases with no gene match: 7. CDR3 sequence reads: CASSQHGTGRHQPQHF. The CDR3 nucleotides are TGCGCCAGCAGCCAACACGGGACAGGGCGTCATCAGCCCCAGCATTTT.

The chain has TRBV2 and TRBJ1-5; no clear D. Trimming stripped 3 bases from V and 4 bases from J, with 10 bases between. The CDR3 runs to 14 residues. Germline V gene lookup returns CDR1 SNHLY and CDR2 FYNNEI. The CDR3 sequence: CASSEVQANQPQHF. DNA of the CDR3: TGTGCCAGCAGTGAGGTCCAGGCGAATCAGCCCCAGCATTTT.

This clonotype turned up a few times. V is TRBV2 and J is TRBJ2-7; D is possibly TRBD1 (6 bases). The CDR3 runs 12 residues. V was trimmed by 9 bases and J by 0 bases, leaving 9 bases between them. Germline V lookup: CDR1 SNHLY, CDR2 FYNNEI. The CDR3 is CASQGSSYEQYF. CDR3 nucleotides: TGTGCCAGTCAGGGGAGCTCCTACGAGCAGTACTTC.

This clonotype was picked up one time. This chain connects TRBV12-5 to TRBJ2-7; the match to TRBD1 covers 10 bases. The CDR3 sequence is 15 residues long. V lost 6 bases, J lost 5 bases, and 10 bases stayed unmatched. The germline V gene has CDR1 LGHNT and CDR2 FRNRAP. In nucleotides, the CDR3 is TGTGCTAGTGGCCGCTCCGGGACAGGGGTCAACGAGCAGTACTTC. It is translated as CASGRSGTGVNEQYF.

The J gene is TRBJ2-5, the V gene TRBV2, with D maybe TRBD1 (6 bases). V was shortened by 7 bases and J by 2 bases, with 11 bases between the two germline ends. This CDR3 comprises 13 residues. Germline CDR1 and CDR2: SNHLY and FYNNEI. CDR3 nucleotides: TGTGCCAGCATGGGGGACAAACAAGAGACCCAGTACTTC. This gives the protein CASMGDKQETQYF.

This clonotype was picked up a small number of times. This sequence joins TRBV10-3 and TRBJ2-7, with 8 bases aligning to TRBD1. The CDR3 is 12 residues long. V dropped 8 bases and J dropped 1; count of bases not matched to a gene: 1. Per germline, CDR1 ENHRY and CDR2 SYGVKD. The CDR3 DNA is TGTGCCATCCGACAGGGGTCCTACGAGCAGTACTTC. This encodes CAIRQGSYEQYF.

The chain recombines TRBV11-2 with TRBJ2-7; 10 bases line up with TRBD2. The junction had 5 bases not matched to a gene; V was cut back by 3 bases and J by 3 bases. This CDR3 has 15 residues. Germline V gene lookup returns CDR1 SGHAT and CDR2 FQNNGV. The DNA for the CDR3 is TGTGCCAGCAGCTTTGGACTAGCGGAGCACTACGAGCAGTACTTC. Translation: CASSFGLAEHYEQYF.

This clonotype turned up a few times. The chain has TRBV20-1 and TRBJ2-5; no clear D. Germline assignment: CDR1 DFQATT and CDR2 SNEGSKA (reference sequence). CDR3 length equals 16 residues. Trimming shortened V by 0 bases and J by 7 bases, and 21 bases separated the two germline ends. CDR3 sequence reads: CSARDPAETRPGTQYF. The CDR3 DNA follows: TGCAGTGCTAGAGATCCCGCCGAGACCCGACCCGGGACCCAGTACTTC.

The chain joins TRBV2 to TRBJ1-6; unclear D gene. There are 13 residues in the CDR3. V lost 7 bases, J lost 8 bases, and 12 bases lay in between. The germline CDR1 and CDR2 sequences are SNHLY and FYNNEI. The CDR3 nucleotides read TGTGCCAGCACAATCCGATGGGATTCACCCCTCCACTTT. Amino acid sequence: CASTIRWDSPLHF.